This note documents a single TCR beta chain sequence. The data stem from a study of blood T cell repertoires in COVID-19. Profiling relied on immunoSEQ multiplex PCR, and the TCRdb table lists in-frame clones only, not all of them. The sample has tens of thousands of clones, roughly four fifths seen once. The TCR comes from a human donor in a cohort sampled during active COVID-19. The sample taken for sequencing was peripheral blood.

Here the CDR3 DNA reads TGTGCCTGGAGTCGAGACAGCTATGAAAAACTGTTTTTT. Amino acid sequence: CAWSRDSYEKLFF. The genes are TRBV30 and TRBJ1-4, with a tentative D call TRBD1 (5 bases). The CDR3 length is 13 residues. Trimming stripped 2 bases from V and 6 bases from J, with 10 bases between. The V gene's germline CDR1 is GTSNPN and CDR2 SVGIG (reference sequence).